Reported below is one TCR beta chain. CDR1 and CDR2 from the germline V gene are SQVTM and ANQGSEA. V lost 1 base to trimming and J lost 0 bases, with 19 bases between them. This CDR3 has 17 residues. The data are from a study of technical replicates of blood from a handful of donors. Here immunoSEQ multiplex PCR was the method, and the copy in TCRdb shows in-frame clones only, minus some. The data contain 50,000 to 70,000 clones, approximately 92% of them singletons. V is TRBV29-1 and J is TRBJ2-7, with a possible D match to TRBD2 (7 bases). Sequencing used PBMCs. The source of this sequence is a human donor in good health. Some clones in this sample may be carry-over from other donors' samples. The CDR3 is CSVEGRAGRGASYEQYF. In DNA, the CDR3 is TGCAGCGTTGAAGGTCGGGCAGGGAGGGGGGCCTCCTACGAGCAGTACTTC.